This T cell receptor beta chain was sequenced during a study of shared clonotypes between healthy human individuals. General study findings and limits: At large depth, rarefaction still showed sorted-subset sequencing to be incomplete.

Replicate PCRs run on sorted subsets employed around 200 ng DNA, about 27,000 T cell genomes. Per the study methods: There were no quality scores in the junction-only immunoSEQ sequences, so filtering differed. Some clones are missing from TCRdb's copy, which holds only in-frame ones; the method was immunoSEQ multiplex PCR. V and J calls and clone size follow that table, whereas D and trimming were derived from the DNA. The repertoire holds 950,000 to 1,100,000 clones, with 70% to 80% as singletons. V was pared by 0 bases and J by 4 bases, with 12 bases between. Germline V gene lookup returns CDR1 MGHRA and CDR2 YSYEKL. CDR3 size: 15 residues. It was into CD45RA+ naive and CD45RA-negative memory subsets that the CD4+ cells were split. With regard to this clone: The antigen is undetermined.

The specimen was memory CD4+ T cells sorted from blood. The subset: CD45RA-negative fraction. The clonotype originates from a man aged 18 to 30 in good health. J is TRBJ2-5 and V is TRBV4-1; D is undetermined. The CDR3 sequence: CASSQEREAIETQYF. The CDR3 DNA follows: TGCGCCAGCAGCCAAGAGCGTGAGGCAATAGAGACCCAGTACTTC.